This T cell receptor (beta chain) originates from a study of blood T cell repertoires in COVID-19. Study-wide context: Acute-phase and convalescent COVID-19 samples originated in the United States, Italy and Spain. PBMCs, B-cell-depleted T cells, or T cells were the source of the cDNA or gDNA that made up the material.

CDR3 length equals 15 residues. Trimming removed 4 bases from V and 0 bases from J, with 7 bases in between. Germline-derived CDR1 and CDR2 are SNHLY and FYNNEI. The protocol was immunoSEQ multiplex PCR, while the TCRdb copy is restricted to in-frame clones and leaves out a portion. The table has about 150,000 clones, 65% to 85% seen once. The clonotype originates from an older woman who had recovered from COVID-19. Sequenced: peripheral blood. V and J are TRBV2 and TRBJ2-6; no firm D call. CDR3 residues: CASSVTDSGANVLTF. CDR3 bases: TGTGCCAGCAGTGTAACAGACTCTGGGGCCAACGTCCTGACTTTC.